This TCR beta chain was captured by sequencing in a study of blood T cell repertoires in COVID-19. About the research overall: PBMCs, B-cell-depleted T cells, or T cells were the source of the cDNA or gDNA that made up the material.

The CDR3 totals 15 residues. Looked up from germline, CDR1 is SGDLS and CDR2 is YYNGEE. After removal of 0 bases from V and 6 bases from J, the junction contained 6 bases not matched to a gene. Participants, about 18 to 90 years old, spanned more than 20 US areas. Profiling relied on immunoSEQ multiplex PCR, and the TCRdb table lists in-frame clones only, not all of them. This table holds roughly 220,000 clones, 80% to 90% found once. The receptor comes from a woman in her forties or fifties with acute COVID-19. Sequenced input: PBMCs or T cells enriched from blood (not recorded which). The V and J genes are TRBV9 and TRBJ2-7, with 10 bases aligning to TRBD2. The CDR3 is CASSVGWGTSAEQYF. Written as DNA, the CDR3 is TGTGCCAGCAGCGTAGGTTGGGGGACTAGCGCCGAGCAGTACTTC.